This TCR beta chain came from a study of blood T cells in healthy people across ages. The study's findings and limits: Naive T cell percentage showed a strong correlation with TCR beta diversity. A roughly linear fall in TCR beta diversity per million T cells was seen with increasing age.

A remark on this clonotype: The antigen remains undetermined.

This CDR3 comprises 13 residues. The germline gives CDR1 MNHNS, CDR2 SASEGT. Trimming left V 4 bases short and J 11 bases short, with 17 bases between. Roughly 10 milliliters of peripheral blood were drawn from each donor. Through a sample-barcoded 5' primer and a J-beta primer mix, a second PCR was run for roughly 7 to 11 cycles. TCRdb called the 5' RACE reads again in MiXCR, with one record for every CDR3 protein. The sample carries 1,500,000 or so distinct CDR3 sequences, 42% recorded once. This TCR was recovered from a woman in her late teens or twenties in good health. The chain couples TRBV6-1 to TRBJ2-5; D may match TRBD1 or TRBD2 (5 bases each). The sequencing input was blood. The chain's CDR3 is CASSGGEWDEQYF. CDR3 DNA: TGTGCCAGCAGTGGAGGGGAATGGGATGAGCAGTACTTC.